What follows are 30 T cell receptor beta chains derived from one specimen sequenced in a study of cytomegalovirus exposure and HLA in healthy donors. Use of 60 Vbeta and 13 Jbeta primers characterized the PCR. Only in-frame clones appear in the TCRdb table, and some are missing; sequencing was by immunoSEQ multiplex PCR. The profile shows fewer than 250,000 clones, about 80% of them singletons. The sequenced material came from PBMCs. These receptors were obtained from a woman aged 45-59 years in good health and CMV-seropositive.

The rearrangement uses TRBV2 and TRBJ2-7; maybe TRBD2 (7 bases). There are 16 residues in the CDR3. Trimming stripped 0 bases from V and 4 bases from J, with 16 bases between. Germline lookup yields CDR1 SNHLY and CDR2 FYNNEI. This chain's CDR3 is CASSEAQGGARYEQYF. In DNA, the CDR3 is TGTGCCAGCAGTGAAGCCCAAGGGGGGGCCCGGTACGAGCAGTACTTC.

This clone was detected only once. The chain is built from TRBV5-1 and TRBJ2-3; the D is unclear. Trimming shortened V by 0 bases and J by 4 bases, and 6 bases separated the two germline ends. The germline CDR1 and CDR2 sequences are SGHRS and YFSETQ. The CDR3 sequence is 13 residues long. In DNA form, the CDR3 reads TGCGCCAGCAGCTTGGTTCCCTCAGATACGCAGTATTTT. Residues: CASSLVPSDTQYF.

The chain uses TRBV4-1 and TRBJ1-2, with 8 bases lining up with TRBD1. This CDR3 is 15 amino acids long. The trim removed 0 bases at V and 7 bases at J, leaving 7 bases unmatched. CDR1 MGHRA and CDR2 YSYEKL come from the germline V gene. CDR3 sequence: CASSQDEQGAGGYTF. The DNA of the CDR3 is TGCGCCAGCAGCCAAGATGAGCAGGGGGCAGGTGGCTACACCTTC.

As to this clone: The junction does not match germline at one end; this may be a read error. CDR3 protein: CASSLAGYRGF. The CDR3 DNA is TGCGCCAGCAGCTTGGCAGGGTACAGGGGATTT. The J gene is TRBJ1-3, the V gene TRBV5-1; 7 positions agree with TRBD1. This CDR3 is built from 11 residues. Germline V gene data show CDR1 as SGHRS and CDR2 as YFSETQ.

The V call is TRBV6-1, the J call TRBJ1-6; perhaps TRBD1 as D (5 bases). The V end lost 8 bases, the J end lost 5 bases, and 10 bases lay between the germline ends. Per germline, CDR1 MNHNS and CDR2 SASEGT. This CDR3 contains 13 residues. The CDR3 DNA follows: TGTGCCAGCGGCGGGACGGATAATTCACCCCTCCACTTT. It codes for CASGGTDNSPLHF.

This clone came up a few times. The chain links TRBV5-4 to TRBJ2-5; TRBD1 agrees at 9 bases. The length of the CDR3 is 14 residues. Losses at the gene ends were 4 bases for V and 5 bases for J; bases not matched to a gene: 6. The germline V gene has CDR1 SGHNT and CDR2 YYREEE (reference sequence). DNA for the CDR3: TGTGCCAGCAGCCCGACAGGGGGAGATGAGACCCAGTACTTC. Its translation is CASSPTGGDETQYF.

The chain carries TRBV23-1 and TRBJ2-1; D is ambiguous. TRBV23-1 is an ORF for which the function is uncertain. With 6 bases removed from V and 1 base from J, the gap between germline ends came to 7 bases. The CDR3 totals 13 residues. The CDR3 loop reads CASSGDSYNEQFF. The CDR3 coding sequence is TGCGCCAGCAGCGGTGATTCCTACAATGAGCAGTTCTTC.

The V and J genes are TRBV28 and TRBJ2-7; 7 bases match TRBD1. The CDR3 has 14 residues. Germline CDR1 reads MDHEN; CDR2 reads SYDVKM. The J segment lost 3 bases and the V segment lost 5 bases, leaving 7 bases of the junction unmatched. The CDR3 here is CASSPIGTDYEQYF. The CDR3, as DNA: TGTGCCAGCAGTCCCATAGGGACAGACTACGAGCAGTACTTC.

The chain carries TRBV5-1 and TRBJ2-5; D is tentatively TRBD1 or TRBD2 (5 bases each). The end of the DNA aligns better with TRBJ2-7, so the J call may be wrong. This CDR3 spans 13 amino acids. CDR1 and CDR2 from the germline V gene are SGHRS and YFSETQ. CDR3 DNA: TGCGCCAGCAGCCCTCTGGGGGACTACGAGCAGTACTTC. Translation: CASSPLGDYEQYF.

The V call is TRBV5-1, the J call TRBJ2-7, with D maybe TRBD1 (6 bases). V was shortened by 4 bases and J by 2 bases, with 13 bases between the two germline ends. Looked up from germline, CDR1 is SGHRS and CDR2 is YFSETQ. The CDR3 is 14 amino acids. The CDR3 region is CASSPRQAAYEQYF. CDR3 in DNA: TGCGCCAGCAGCCCAAGACAGGCCGCCTACGAGCAGTACTTC.

The count of this clone is one. The chain links TRBV2 to TRBJ2-5; 11 bases align to TRBD2. The J call may be incorrect, as the DNA end agrees better with TRBJ2-7. The V gene's germline CDR1 is SNHLY and CDR2 FYNNEI. The length of the CDR3 is 14 residues. CDR3 sequence (DNA): TGTGCCAGCCAGGGGACTAGCGGCTCCTACGAGCAGTACTTC. The encoded protein is CASQGTSGSYEQYF.

The J gene is TRBJ1-5, the V gene TRBV6-5; 8 bases match TRBD1. CDR1 MNHEY and CDR2 SVGAGI come from the germline V gene. This CDR3 region has 15 residues. Trimming at V came to 6 bases and at J to 4 bases, leaving 8 bases not matched to a gene. The CDR3 loop is CASSWGQGANQPQHF. CDR3 in DNA: TGTGCCAGCAGCTGGGGGCAGGGGGCTAATCAGCCCCAGCATTTT.

The chain uses TRBV10-3 and TRBJ2-7; TRBD1 aligns across 9 bases. This CDR3 comprises 13 residues. The V gene end was trimmed by 7 bases and the J gene end by 7 bases; junction bases not matched to a gene: 8. CDR1 and CDR2 (germline): ENHRY, SYGVKD. The CDR3 region is CAIMPGQGQEQYF. The CDR3 DNA reads as TGTGCCATCATGCCGGGACAGGGCCAGGAGCAGTACTTC.

This sequence joins TRBV10-3 and TRBJ2-7; 7 bases line up with TRBD1. CDR3 length equals 15 residues. Germline values: CDR1 ENHRY, CDR2 SYGVKD. V lost 8 bases, J lost 3 bases, and 13 bases stayed unmatched. Written as DNA, the CDR3 is TGTGCCATCTCCCCCAGACAGGGCATGAACTACGAGCAGTACTTC. Translated: CAISPRQGMNYEQYF.

This clone was seen only once. The V and J genes are TRBV4-1 and TRBJ1-1; 7 bases map to TRBD1. Germline V gene lookup returns CDR1 MGHRA and CDR2 YSYEKL. Trimming removed 3 bases from V and 1 base from J; junction bases left unmatched: 5. This CDR3 is 15 amino acids long. CDR3 DNA sequence: TGCGCCAGCAGCCATCAGGGGGTTGGGAACACTGAAGCTTTCTTT. Protein sequence: CASSHQGVGNTEAFF.

V is TRBV6-1 and J is TRBJ2-3; 7 nucleotides agree with TRBD2. The trim removed 6 bases at V and 2 bases at J, leaving 8 bases unmatched. CDR3 size: 15 residues. Germline loops: CDR1 MNHNS, CDR2 SASEGT. CDR3: CASSLTSVITDTQYF. In DNA form, the CDR3 reads TGTGCCAGCAGCTTAACTAGCGTAATCACAGATACGCAGTATTTT.

V gene TRBV5-8 combines with J gene TRBJ2-7, with 8 positions matching TRBD1. V was pared by 0 bases and J by 5 bases, with 4 bases of the junction left unmatched. This CDR3 contains 14 residues. Germline values: CDR1 SGHTS, CDR2 YDEGEE. CDR3 sequence: CASSLAGGIDEQYF. For the CDR3, the DNA is TGTGCCAGCAGCTTGGCAGGGGGCATCGACGAGCAGTACTTC.

The chain couples TRBV21-1 to TRBJ2-3; TRBD1, as called in the table, went unchecked against the DNA. TRBV21-1 is a known pseudogene. The CDR3 spans 15 residues. For the CDR3, the DNA is TGTGCCAGCAGCATAGGGAACAGGAGCACAGATACGCAGTATTTT. It encodes CASSIGNRSTDTQYF.

The chain recombines TRBV6-1 with TRBJ2-7, with D possibly matching TRBD2 (6 bases). The CDR3 consists of 14 residues. CDR1 and CDR2 (germline): MNHNS, SASEGT. Trimming removed 7 bases from V and 0 bases from J, with 13 bases in between. CDR3: CASTPGLNSYEQYF. Written as DNA, the CDR3 is TGTGCCAGCACCCCGGGACTTAACTCCTACGAGCAGTACTTC.

The chain carries TRBV5-1 and TRBJ2-7, with TRBD2 identical over 10 bases. This CDR3 has 16 amino acids. Germline values: CDR1 SGHRS, CDR2 YFSETQ. Trimming at V came to 0 bases and at J to 4 bases, leaving 7 bases not matched to a gene. The CDR3 protein is CASSLGLAGDQYEQYF. Written as DNA, the CDR3 is TGCGCCAGCAGCTTGGGGCTAGCGGGGGACCAATACGAGCAGTACTTC.

The rearrangement joins TRBV7-3 to TRBJ2-7; the match to TRBD1 covers 7 bases. The V and J ends lost 3 bases and 4 bases, in that order; junction bases with no gene match: 3. The CDR3 has 13 residues. Germline CDR1 SGHTA, CDR2 FQGTGA. CDR3 loop: CASSFSRGYEQYF. In DNA, the CDR3 is TGTGCCAGCAGCTTTTCCAGGGGGTACGAGCAGTACTTC.

The chain uses TRBV30 and TRBJ2-1, with TRBD2 as a possible D gene (5 bases). CDR1 and CDR2 from the germline V gene are GTSNPN and SVGIG (reference sequence). The CDR3 totals 13 residues. V was shortened by 0 bases and J by 5 bases, with 8 bases between the two germline ends. In DNA, the CDR3 is TGTGCCTGGAGTGTAGAGAGGGACAATGAGCAGTTCTTC. It yields the protein CAWSVERDNEQFF.

J is TRBJ2-5 and V is TRBV19, with 8 nucleotides matching TRBD2. The CDR3 is 15 residues long. Germline-derived CDR1 and CDR2 are LNHDA and SQIVND (reference sequence). The V and J ends lost 2 bases and 3 bases, in that order; junction bases with no gene match: 5. The CDR3 coding sequence is TGTGCCAGTAGTATAACTGGGACTAGGAAAGAGACCCAGTACTTC. Translated: CASSITGTRKETQYF.

CDR3 amino acids: CASSNTAYYGYTF. CDR3 coding DNA: TGTGCCAGCAGCAATACAGCCTACTATGGCTACACCTTC. The rearrangement uses TRBV7-2 and TRBJ1-2; unclear D gene. Germline values: CDR1 SGHTA, CDR2 FQGNSA. The CDR3 covers 13 residues. V shed 5 bases and J shed 3 bases, with 10 bases lying between them.

The V call is TRBV21-1, the J call TRBJ1-6. TRBV21-1 is marked as a pseudogene. The CDR3 has 17 amino acids. Here the CDR3 DNA reads TGTGCCAGCAGCACCAAGATTCGAGAAGTCGATAATTCACCCCTCCACTTT. It translates to CASSTKIREVDNSPLHF.

The CDR3 coding sequence is TGCGCCAGCAGCTCCGAAACAGGGCTCCCTGAAGCTTTCTTT. Its protein product is CASSSETGLPEAFF. The gene calls are TRBV5-1 and TRBJ1-1; tentatively, D is TRBD1 (6 bases). Trimming left V 3 bases short and J 6 bases short, with 15 bases between. CDR1 and CDR2 from the germline V gene are SGHRS and YFSETQ. The CDR3 extends over 14 amino acids.

CDR3 DNA sequence: TGTGCCAGTAGTATATTTTCGACAGGGGAAAATCAGCCCCAGCATTTT. The encoded protein is CASSIFSTGENQPQHF. The chain carries TRBV19 and TRBJ1-5; 8 bases match TRBD1. The CDR3 totals 16 residues. The germline CDR1 and CDR2 sequences are LNHDA and SQIVND (reference sequence). J lost 4 bases, V lost 2 bases, and 7 bases had no gene match.

This rearrangement joins TRBV2 to TRBJ2-7, with a tentative D call TRBD1 (6 bases). V was cut by 6 bases and J by 3 bases, with 15 bases left in between. The CDR3 length is 14 residues. Germline loops: CDR1 SNHLY, CDR2 FYNNEI. This CDR3 is CASRSGTNFYEQYF. CDR3 bases: TGTGCCAGCAGGTCAGGGACAAATTTCTACGAGCAGTACTTC.

This clone was recorded only once. The V and J genes are TRBV5-1 and TRBJ2-7, with 7 bases fitting TRBD1. V shed 0 bases, J shed 6 bases, and the junction held 6 bases outside the gene matches. Looked up from germline, CDR1 is SGHRS and CDR2 is YFSETQ. The CDR3 is 14 residues long. This CDR3 is CASSLGQGAAEQYF. The DNA for the CDR3 is TGCGCCAGCAGCTTGGGACAGGGAGCCGCCGAGCAGTACTTC.

V gene TRBV2 combines with J gene TRBJ1-6; D uncertain. The CDR3 length is 12 residues. Germline V CDR1 and CDR2: SNHLY, FYNNEI. V was pared by 7 bases and J by 16 bases, with 17 bases between. The CDR3: CASNRKTDYLHF. The CDR3 DNA reads as TGTGCCAGCAATCGAAAGACGGACTATCTCCACTTT.